This T cell receptor (beta chain) was identified during a study of technical replicates of blood from a few donors. Data came from immunoSEQ multiplex PCR; TCRdb stores just in-frame clones and leaves some out. The sample consists of fewer than 110,000 clones, under 96% of them appearing once. Germline CDR1 KGHSH, CDR2 LQKENI. CDR3 size: 17 residues. The V end was cut by 3 bases, the J end by 3 bases, with 18 bases between. The TCR originated in a human donor in good health. The sequencing input was T cells isolated from PBMCs. This chain joins TRBV18 and TRBJ1-5, with D possibly matching TRBD1 (5 bases). The CDR3 coding sequence is TGTGCCAGCTCACCGGGACTTCCGAAAGGGGTCAATCAGCCCCAGCATTTT. Its protein product is CASSPGLPKGVNQPQHF.